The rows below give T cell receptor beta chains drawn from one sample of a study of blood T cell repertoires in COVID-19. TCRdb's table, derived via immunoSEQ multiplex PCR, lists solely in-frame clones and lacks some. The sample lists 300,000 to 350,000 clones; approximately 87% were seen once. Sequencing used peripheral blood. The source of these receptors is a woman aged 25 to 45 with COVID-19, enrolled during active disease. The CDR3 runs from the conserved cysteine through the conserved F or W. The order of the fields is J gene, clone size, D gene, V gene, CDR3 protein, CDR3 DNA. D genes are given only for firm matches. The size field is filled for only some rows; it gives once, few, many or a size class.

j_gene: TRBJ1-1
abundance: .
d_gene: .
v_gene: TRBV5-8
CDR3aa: CASSLEAGVRAFF
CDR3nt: TGTGCCAGCAGCTTGGAGGCAGGGGTTCGGGCTTTCTTT

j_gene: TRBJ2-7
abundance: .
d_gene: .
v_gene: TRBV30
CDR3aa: CAWNPRLDSEQYF
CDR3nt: TGTGCCTGGAACCCACGACTAGATAGCGAGCAGTACTTC

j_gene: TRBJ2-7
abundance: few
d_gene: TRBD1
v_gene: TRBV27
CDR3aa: CASSSNGQGKEQYF
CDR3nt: TGTGCCAGCAGTTCCAACGGACAGGGGAAAGAGCAGTACTTC

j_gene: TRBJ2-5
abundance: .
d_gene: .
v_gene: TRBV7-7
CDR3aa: CASSPEGQGLETQYF
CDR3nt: TGTGCCAGCAGCCCCGAAGGGCAGGGGTTAGAGACCCAGTACTTC

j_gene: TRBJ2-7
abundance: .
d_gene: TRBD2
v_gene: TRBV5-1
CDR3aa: CASSPGTSSTDEQYF
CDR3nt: TGCGCCAGCAGCCCCGGGACTAGTTCAACCGACGAGCAGTACTTC

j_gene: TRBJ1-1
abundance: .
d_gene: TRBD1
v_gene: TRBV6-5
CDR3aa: CASSSGRGPEAFF
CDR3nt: TGTGCCAGCAGTTCCGGCAGGGGGCCCGAAGCTTTCTTT

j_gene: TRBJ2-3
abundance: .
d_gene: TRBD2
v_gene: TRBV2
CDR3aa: CASSWARTSSTDTQYF
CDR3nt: TGTGCCAGCAGTTGGGCGAGGACTAGCAGCACAGATACGCAGTATTTT

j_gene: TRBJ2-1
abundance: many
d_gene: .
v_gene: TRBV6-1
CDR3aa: CASSELTDYNEQFF
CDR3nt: TGTGCCAGCAGTGAATTGACAGACTACAATGAGCAGTTCTTC

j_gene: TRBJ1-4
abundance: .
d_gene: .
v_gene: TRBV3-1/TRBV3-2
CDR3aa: CASSPRWGEVTNEKLFF
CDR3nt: TGTGCCAGCAGCCCGAGATGGGGGGAGGTAACTAATGAAAAACTGTTTTTT

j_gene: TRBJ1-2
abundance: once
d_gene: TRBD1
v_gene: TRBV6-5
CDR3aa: CASRIRDRDHGYTF
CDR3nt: TGTGCCAGCAGGATCCGGGACAGGGATCATGGCTACACCTTC

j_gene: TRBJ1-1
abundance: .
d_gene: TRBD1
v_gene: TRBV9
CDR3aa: CASSLTGEWNTEAFF
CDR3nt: TGTGCCAGCAGCCTGACAGGGGAGTGGAACACTGAAGCTTTCTTT

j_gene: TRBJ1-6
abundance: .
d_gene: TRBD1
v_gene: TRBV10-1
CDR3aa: CASSRQGNSPLHF
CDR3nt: TGCGCCAGCAGTCGACAGGGCAATTCACCCCTCCACTTT

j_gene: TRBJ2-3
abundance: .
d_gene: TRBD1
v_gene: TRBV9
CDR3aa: CASSSKRQGNIGPQYF
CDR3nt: TGTGCCAGCAGCTCCAAAAGACAGGGCAATATCGGCCCGCAGTATTTT

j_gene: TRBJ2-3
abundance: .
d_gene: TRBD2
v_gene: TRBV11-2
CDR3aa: CASSLIARLAGASTDTQYF
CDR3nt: TGTGCCAGCAGCTTAATAGCAAGACTAGCGGGAGCGAGCACAGATACGCAGTATTTT

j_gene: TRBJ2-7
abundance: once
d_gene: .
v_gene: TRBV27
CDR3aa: CASRRGQTYEQYF
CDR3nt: TGTGCCAGCAGGCGGGGCCAGACCTACGAGCAGTACTTC

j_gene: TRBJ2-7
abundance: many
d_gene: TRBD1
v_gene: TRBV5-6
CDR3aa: CASSLDRVGYEQYF
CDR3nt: TGTGCCAGCAGCCTCGACAGGGTTGGCTACGAGCAGTACTTC

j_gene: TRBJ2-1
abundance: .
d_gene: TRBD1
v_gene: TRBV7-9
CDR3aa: CASSPGTGYNEQFF
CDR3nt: TGTGCCAGCAGCCCCGGGACAGGTTACAATGAGCAGTTCTTC

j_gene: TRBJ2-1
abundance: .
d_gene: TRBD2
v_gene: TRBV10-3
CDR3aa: CAISVAGDYNEQFF
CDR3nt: TGTGCCATCAGTGTAGCGGGGGACTACAATGAGCAGTTCTTC

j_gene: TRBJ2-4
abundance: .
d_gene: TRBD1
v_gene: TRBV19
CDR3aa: CASSPLPLGQGIQYF
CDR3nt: TGTGCCAGTAGTCCACTCCCCCTCGGACAGGGCATTCAGTACTTC

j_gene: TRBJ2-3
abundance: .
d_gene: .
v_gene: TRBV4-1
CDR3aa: CASSQDPVGDTQYF
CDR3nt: TGCGCCAGCAGCCAAGATCCTGTCGGAGATACGCAGTATTTT

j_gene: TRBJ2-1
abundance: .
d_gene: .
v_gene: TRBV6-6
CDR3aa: CASSSRGSDNEQFF
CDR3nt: TGTGCCAGCAGTTCGAGGGGGAGTGACAATGAGCAGTTCTTC

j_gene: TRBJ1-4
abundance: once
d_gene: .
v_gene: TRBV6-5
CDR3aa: CASRPRQVLNEKLFF
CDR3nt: TGTGCCAGCAGACCCCGACAGGTCCTTAATGAAAAACTGTTTTTT

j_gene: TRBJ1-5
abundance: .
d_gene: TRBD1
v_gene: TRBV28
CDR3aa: CASGGTVVNQPQHF
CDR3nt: TGTGCCAGCGGGGGGACAGTCGTCAATCAGCCCCAGCATTTT

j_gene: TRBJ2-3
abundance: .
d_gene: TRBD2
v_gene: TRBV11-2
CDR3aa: CASRGLAGVFDTQYF
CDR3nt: TGTGCCAGCCGCGGACTAGCGGGAGTTTTCGATACGCAGTATTTT

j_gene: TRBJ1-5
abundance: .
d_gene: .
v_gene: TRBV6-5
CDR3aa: CASSYALTPNQPQHF
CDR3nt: TGTGCCAGCAGTTACGCACTCACTCCAAATCAGCCCCAGCATTTT

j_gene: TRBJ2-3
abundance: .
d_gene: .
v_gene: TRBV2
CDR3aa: CASSGDSEDTQYF
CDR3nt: TGTGCCAGCAGTGGGGATAGCGAAGATACGCAGTATTTT

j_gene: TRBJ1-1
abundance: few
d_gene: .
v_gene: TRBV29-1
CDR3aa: CSVPIISGTEAFF
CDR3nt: TGCAGCGTCCCTATCATATCTGGCACTGAAGCTTTCTTT

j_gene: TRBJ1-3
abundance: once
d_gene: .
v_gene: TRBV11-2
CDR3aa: CASSPRGSGNTIYF
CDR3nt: TGTGCCAGCAGCCCCCGGGGCTCTGGAAACACCATATATTTT

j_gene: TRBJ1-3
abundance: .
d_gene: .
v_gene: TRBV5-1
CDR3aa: CASSFSTDPGNTIYF
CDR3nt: TGCGCCAGCAGCTTTTCGACAGATCCTGGAAACACCATATATTTT

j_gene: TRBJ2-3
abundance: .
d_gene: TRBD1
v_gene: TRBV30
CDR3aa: CAWRRTGGVTDTQYF
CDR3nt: TGTGCCTGGAGGCGGACAGGGGGCGTTACAGATACGCAGTATTTT

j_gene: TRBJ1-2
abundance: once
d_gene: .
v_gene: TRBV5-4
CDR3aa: CASSLVSWGSYGYTF
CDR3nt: TGTGCCAGCAGCTTGGTTTCTTGGGGCTCCTATGGCTACACCTTC

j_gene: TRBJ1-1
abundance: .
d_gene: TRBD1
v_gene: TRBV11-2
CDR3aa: CASSLAGQGRGAFF
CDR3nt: TGTGCCAGCAGCTTAGCGGGACAGGGAAGGGGAGCTTTCTTT

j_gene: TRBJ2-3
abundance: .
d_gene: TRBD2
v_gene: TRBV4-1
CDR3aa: CASSQGGGITDTQYF
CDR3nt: TGCGCCAGCAGCCAAGGGGGGGGGATCACAGATACGCAGTATTTT

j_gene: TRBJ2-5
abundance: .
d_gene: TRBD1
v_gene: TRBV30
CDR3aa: CAWSVPAHRGETQYF
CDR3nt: TGTGCCTGGAGTGTCCCAGCCCACAGGGGAGAGACCCAGTACTTC

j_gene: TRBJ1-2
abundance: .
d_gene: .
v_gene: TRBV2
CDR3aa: CASSEPGRLNYGYTF
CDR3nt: TGTGCCAGCAGCGAACCCGGCAGGCTAAACTATGGCTACACCTTC

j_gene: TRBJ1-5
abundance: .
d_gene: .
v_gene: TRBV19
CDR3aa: CASTPWGGRNQPQHF
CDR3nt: TGTGCCAGTACCCCTTGGGGGGGGCGAAATCAGCCCCAGCATTTT

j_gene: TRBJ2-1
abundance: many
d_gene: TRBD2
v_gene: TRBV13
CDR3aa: CASSQGLAGGFLYNEQFF
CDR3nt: TGTGCCAGCAGCCAGGGACTAGCGGGAGGTTTTCTCTACAATGAGCAGTTCTTC

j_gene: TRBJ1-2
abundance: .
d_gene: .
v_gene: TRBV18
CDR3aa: CASSPGRGYYGYTF
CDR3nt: TGTGCCAGCTCACCGGGTAGGGGCTACTATGGCTACACCTTC

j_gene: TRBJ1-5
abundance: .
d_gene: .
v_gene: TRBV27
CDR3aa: CASSLSGGLKQPQHF
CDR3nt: TGTGCCAGCAGTTTATCCGGGGGATTAAAGCAGCCCCAGCATTTT

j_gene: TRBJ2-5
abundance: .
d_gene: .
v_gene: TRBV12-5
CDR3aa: CASGLGASVQETQYF
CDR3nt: TGTGCTAGTGGTTTGGGGGCTTCAGTACAAGAGACCCAGTACTTC

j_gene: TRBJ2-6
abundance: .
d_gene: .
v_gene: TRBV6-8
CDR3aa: CASSYASSGANVLTF
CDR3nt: TGTGCCAGCAGTTACGCCAGCTCTGGGGCCAACGTCCTGACTTTC

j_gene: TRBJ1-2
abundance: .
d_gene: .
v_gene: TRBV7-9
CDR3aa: CASSSEGNRDYGYTF
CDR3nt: TGTGCCAGCAGCTCAGAGGGCAACAGGGACTATGGCTACACCTTC

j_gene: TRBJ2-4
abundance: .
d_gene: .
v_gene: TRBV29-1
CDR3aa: CSVEAAVAKNIQYF
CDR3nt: TGCAGCGTTGAGGCGGCGGTAGCCAAAAACATTCAGTACTTC

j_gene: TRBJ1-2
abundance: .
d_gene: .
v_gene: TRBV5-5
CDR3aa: CASSYTGSTGYTF
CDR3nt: TGTGCCAGCAGCTATACGGGAAGTACTGGCTACACCTTC

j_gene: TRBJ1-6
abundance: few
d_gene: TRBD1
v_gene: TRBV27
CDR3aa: CASSPVGTGVYNSPLHF
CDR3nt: TGTGCCAGCAGTCCGGTGGGGACAGGAGTCTATAATTCACCCCTCCACTTT

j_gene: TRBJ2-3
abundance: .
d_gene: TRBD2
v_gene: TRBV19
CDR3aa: CASSIGEGGDTQYF
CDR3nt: TGTGCCAGTAGTATTGGGGAGGGTGGAGATACGCAGTATTTT

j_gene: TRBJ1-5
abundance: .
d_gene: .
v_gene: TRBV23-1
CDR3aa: CASRPRGGICNQPQHF
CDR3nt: TGCGCCAGCAGACCTAGGGGGGGAATATGCAATCAGCCCCAGCATTTT

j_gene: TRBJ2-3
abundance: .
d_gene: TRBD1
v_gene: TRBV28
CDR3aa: CASSFYGDRATDTQYF
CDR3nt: TGTGCCAGCAGTTTTTATGGGGACAGGGCCACAGATACGCAGTATTTT

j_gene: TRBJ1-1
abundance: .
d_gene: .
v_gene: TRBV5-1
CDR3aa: CATSIGTANEAFF
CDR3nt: TGCGCCACCTCAATCGGAACAGCAAATGAAGCTTTCTTT

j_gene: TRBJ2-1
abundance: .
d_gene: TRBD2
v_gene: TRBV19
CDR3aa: CASGGGTSGRANDEQFF
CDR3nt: TGTGCCAGTGGTGGCGGGACTAGCGGGAGGGCCAACGATGAGCAGTTCTTC

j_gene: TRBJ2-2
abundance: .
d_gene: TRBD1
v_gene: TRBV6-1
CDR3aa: CASSDLVGTGITGELFF
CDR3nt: TGTGCCAGCAGTGACCTAGTCGGGACAGGGATTACCGGGGAGCTGTTTTTT

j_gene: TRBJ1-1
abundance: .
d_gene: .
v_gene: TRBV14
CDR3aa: CASSPRAGRNTEAFF
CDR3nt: TGTGCCAGCAGCCCACGGGCAGGGCGGAACACTGAAGCTTTCTTT

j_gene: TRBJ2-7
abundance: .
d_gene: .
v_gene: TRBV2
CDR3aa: CASSAVASYEQYF
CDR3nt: TGTGCCAGCAGTGCCGTGGCCTCCTACGAGCAGTACTTC

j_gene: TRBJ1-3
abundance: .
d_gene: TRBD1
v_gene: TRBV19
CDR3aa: CASSPGQGTSYGNTIYF
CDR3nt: TGTGCCAGTAGTCCGGGACAGGGGACGTCATACGGAAACACCATATATTTT

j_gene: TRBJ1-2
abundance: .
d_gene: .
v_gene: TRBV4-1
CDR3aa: CASSPPDTSDYGYTF
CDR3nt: TGCGCCAGCAGCCCTCCTGACACTTCTGACTATGGCTACACCTTC

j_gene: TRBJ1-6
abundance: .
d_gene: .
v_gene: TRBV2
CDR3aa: CASSDLDTIFGSYNSPLHF
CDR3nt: TGTGCCAGCAGTGATCTGGACACCATTTTCGGGTCCTATAATTCACCCCTCCACTTT

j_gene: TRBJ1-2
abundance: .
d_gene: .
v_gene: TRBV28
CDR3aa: CASSLLTGKDGYTF
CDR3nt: TGTGCCAGCAGTTTATTAACAGGGAAGGATGGCTACACCTTC

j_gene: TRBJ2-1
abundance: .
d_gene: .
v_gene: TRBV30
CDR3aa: CAWRVTGLSYNEQFF
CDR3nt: TGTGCCTGGAGGGTAACAGGGCTATCCTACAATGAGCAGTTCTTC